The 8 T cell receptor beta chains below come from one sample, sequenced in a study of T cell changes during pregnancy in multiple sclerosis. Profiling relied on immunoSEQ multiplex PCR, and the TCRdb table lists in-frame clones only, not all of them. This table holds tens of thousands of clones, around 92% found once. The material was peripheral blood, obtained after pregnancy. Source of these receptors: a female donor with multiple sclerosis, enrolled in a pregnancy study.

The CDR3 sequence is CAIADLGGSAGELFF. The CDR3 nucleotides are TGTGCCATCGCCGATCTAGGGGGTTCGGCCGGGGAGCTGTTTTTT. The V gene is TRBV10-3, the J gene TRBJ2-2, with D perhaps matching TRBD1 (6 bases). The germline V gene has CDR1 ENHRY and CDR2 SYGVKD. V dropped 8 bases and J dropped 6 bases, with 19 bases sitting between them. The CDR3 is made up of 15 amino acids.

The J gene is TRBJ2-1, the V gene TRBV9; D is ambiguous. Germline assignment: CDR1 SGDLS and CDR2 YYNGEE. V was cut by 4 bases and J by 2 bases, with 13 bases left in between. This CDR3 comprises 15 residues. The CDR3 nucleotides read TGTGCCAGCAGCATGAGCGAGGTCCCCTACAATGAGCAGTTCTTC. Protein: CASSMSEVPYNEQFF.

The chain carries TRBV28 and TRBJ2-1, with 9 bases fitting TRBD2. Germline V gene lookup returns CDR1 MDHEN and CDR2 SYDVKM. Trimming took 6 bases from V and 3 from J; bases not matched to a gene: 6. This CDR3 is 15 amino acids long. The CDR3 sequence: CASRKLTSGYNEQFF. The DNA for the CDR3 is TGTGCCAGCAGAAAATTGACTAGCGGCTACAATGAGCAGTTCTTC.

This clone is a singleton in its sample. The gene calls are TRBV21-1 and TRBJ1-2; TRBD1, as called in the table, went unchecked against the DNA. TRBV21-1 is marked as a pseudogene. CDR3 length: 15 amino acids. CDR3 DNA sequence: TGTGCCAGCAGCAAAGCGCTCGACAGGGAATATGGCTACACCTTC. Protein: CASSKALDREYGYTF.

The rearrangement uses TRBV4-2 and TRBJ2-7; 9 bases are a match to TRBD1. The germline CDR1 and CDR2 sequences are LGHNA and YNFKEQ. Germline trimming cut 3 bases from V and 3 bases from J; bases unmatched to any gene: 0. This CDR3 has 13 residues. This CDR3 reads CASSQTGGYEQYF. The CDR3 DNA is TGTGCCAGCAGCCAGACAGGGGGCTACGAGCAGTACTTC.

The J gene is TRBJ1-1, the V gene TRBV11-2, with TRBD1 matching 8 bases. The CDR3 length is 12 residues. The germline gives CDR1 SGHAT, CDR2 FQNNGV. V gave up 1 base and J gave up 8 bases; unmatched junction bases: 0. The CDR3 region has the DNA TGTGCCAGCAGCTTAGCAGGGGGCGAAGCTTTCTTT. This encodes CASSLAGGEAFF. Looking up the rest from reference TRBV11-2 and TRBJ1-1 gives the full variable domain: EAGVAQSPRYKIIEKRQSVAFWCNPISGHATLYWYQQILGQGPKLLIQFQNNGVVDDSQLPKDRFSAERLKGVDSTLKIQPAKLEDSAVYLCASSLAGGEAFFGQGTRLTVV.

V usage is TRBV5-1 and J usage is TRBJ2-5; TRBD2 aligns across 10 bases. Per the germline V gene, CDR1 is SGHRS and CDR2 is YFSETQ. The CDR3 loop spans 16 amino acids. J was trimmed by 5 bases and V by 4 bases; bases with no gene match: 11. The CDR3 region has the DNA TGCGCCAGCAGCCTACTACCTAGCGGGAGCGATGAGACCCAGTACTTC. Residues: CASSLLPSGSDETQYF.

The chain links TRBV21-1 to TRBJ2-5; TRBD2, the table's D call, was not compared with the DNA. TRBV21-1 is a recognized pseudogene. The CDR3 is made up of 15 amino acids. The CDR3 loop reads CASNLREAPQETQYF. The CDR3 DNA reads TGTGCCAGCAACCTTAGAGAGGCTCCACAAGAGACCCAGTACTTC.